A single sample is the source of the 27 T cell receptor beta chains below, sequenced in a study of blood T cells in healthy people across ages. A second roughly 6 to 12 cycle PCR used barcoded and J-beta primers. TCRdb re-analysed the 5' RACE reads in MiXCR, keeping a single row per CDR3 protein. The sample consists of roughly 800,000 distinct CDR3 sequences, roughly 60% of them appearing once. Sequencing was carried out using blood. The receptors derive from a man between 25 and 39 years old in good health.

The chain links TRBV12-3 or TRBV12-4 to TRBJ2-2; D is uncertain. CDR3 length: 13 amino acids. Trimming took off 6 bases at V and 7 bases at J, with 12 bases between the two ends. CDR3 sequence reads: CASRLPSNGELFF. The CDR3 DNA reads as TGTGCCAGCAGACTTCCTAGTAACGGGGAGCTGTTTTTT.

As concerns this clonotype: A junction boundary mismatches the germline segment, possibly from a read error. V and J are TRBV12-3 or TRBV12-4 and TRBJ1-4; no firm D call. The CDR3 runs 14 residues. CDR3 in amino acids: CASRPAATNERLFF. In nucleotides, the CDR3 is TGTGCCAGCAGACCAGCAGCAACTAATGAAAGACTGTTTTTT.

The rearrangement links TRBV20-1 to TRBJ2-1; 11 bases line up with TRBD2. CDR3 length: 15 amino acids. The V segment lost 4 bases and the J segment 4 bases; nucleotides outside the gene matches: 6. Germline-derived CDR1 and CDR2 are DFQATT and SNEGSKA (reference sequence). The CDR3 loop reads CSANPTSGAYNEQFF. The CDR3 bases are TGCAGTGCTAACCCGACTAGCGGGGCATACAATGAGCAGTTCTTC.

This clonotype was recorded a few times. The V gene is TRBV5-1, the J gene TRBJ1-2; D unresolved. Trimming removed 0 bases from V and 6 bases from J, with 18 bases in between. The CDR3 sequence is 16 residues long. Germline V gives CDR1 SGHRS, CDR2 YFSETQ. In DNA, the CDR3 is TGCGCCAGCAGCTTGGCCCCCTGGCAGGCCCCTGATGGCTACACCTTC. It specifies CASSLAPWQAPDGYTF.

This clonotype came up a few times. The chain combines TRBV7-2 with TRBJ2-7; D is uncertain. CDR3 length: 15 amino acids. Germline values: CDR1 SGHTA, CDR2 FQGNSA. V shed 0 bases and J shed 2 bases, with 11 bases lying between them. In nucleotides, the CDR3 is TGTGCCAGCAGCTTAGCTGGCCAGTCGGCCTACGAGCAGTACTTC. Protein sequence: CASSLAGQSAYEQYF.

The V gene is TRBV11-3, the J gene TRBJ2-4; D remains unclear. CDR1 is SGHNT, CDR2 YENEEA, per germline. V lost 1 base to trimming and J lost 9 bases, with 13 bases between them. The CDR3 consists of 14 residues. CDR3 in amino acids: CASSLGGGEIIQYF. The CDR3, as DNA: TGTGCCAGCAGCTTAGGTGGTGGAGAAATCATTCAGTACTTC.

The V and J genes are TRBV15 and TRBJ2-3, with 9 bases that match TRBD1. V shed 1 base and J 6 bases; nucleotides not matched to a gene: 2. Germline assignment: CDR1 LNHNV and CDR2 YYDKDF (reference sequence). This CDR3 region has 14 residues. In DNA, the CDR3 is TGTGCCACCAGCAGAGGCGGGACAGGGGATACGCAGTATTTT. Translation: CATSRGGTGDTQYF.

The chain employs TRBV20-1 and TRBJ2-7, with a weak D call TRBD2 (5 bases). CDR1 is DFQATT, CDR2 SNEGSKA, per germline (reference sequence). The germline V and J ends were trimmed by 8 bases and 4 bases, with 12 bases remaining between them. The CDR3 has 11 amino acids. CDR3 protein: CSLGSGYEQYF. The CDR3 coding sequence is TGCAGTCTAGGCTCGGGGTACGAGCAGTACTTC.

This clonotype was seen only a few times. The V gene is TRBV10-3, the J gene TRBJ2-4; D not resolved. CDR1 ENHRY and CDR2 SYGVKD come from the germline V gene. The CDR3 totals 15 residues. Trimming took 0 bases from V and 2 from J, leaving 8 bases between them. The CDR3 here is CAISESQVSKNIQYF. DNA for the CDR3: TGTGCCATCAGTGAGTCGCAGGTCTCCAAAAACATTCAGTACTTC.

The chain joins TRBV27 to TRBJ2-1, with 7 bases fitting TRBD1. V lost 5 bases and J lost 9; bases outside the gene matches: 10. The length of the CDR3 is 14 residues. CDR1 MNHEY and CDR2 SMNVEV come from the germline V gene (reference sequence). The CDR3 sequence: CASSTHPGGSEQFF. CDR3 in DNA: TGTGCCAGCAGTACACACCCAGGGGGAAGTGAGCAGTTCTTC.

The rearrangement joins TRBV20-1 to TRBJ2-1; 7 nucleotides align to TRBD1. CDR3 length: 14 amino acids. V trimming: 4 bases; J trimming: 7 bases; junction bases outside the gene matches: 10. Germline-derived CDR1 and CDR2 are DFQATT and SNEGSKA (reference sequence). The CDR3 loop is CSATDRVSINEQFF. CDR3 bases: TGCAGTGCTACCGACAGGGTATCCATAAATGAGCAGTTCTTC.

The chain employs TRBV29-1 and TRBJ2-7, with 7 nucleotides matching TRBD2. In germline, CDR1 is SQVTM, CDR2 ANQGSEA. This CDR3 has 12 residues. V shed 3 bases and J 7 bases; nucleotides not matched to a gene: 6. The CDR3 spells CSVDSGGNEQYF. The CDR3 DNA reads TGCAGCGTTGATTCGGGAGGCAATGAGCAGTACTTC.

V and J are TRBV5-6 and TRBJ2-7, with D possibly TRBD1 on 6 matching bases. Germline V gene lookup returns CDR1 SGHDT and CDR2 YYEEEE. Trimming cost V 0 bases and J 6 bases, with 10 bases left between them. CDR3 length equals 13 residues. In DNA form, the CDR3 reads TGTGCCAGCAGCTTGGGGACAGCCTTCGAGCAGTACTTC. Its protein product is CASSLGTAFEQYF.

V gene TRBV5-1 combines with J gene TRBJ2-5; 12 bases fit TRBD1. Germline loops: CDR1 SGHRS, CDR2 YFSETQ. This CDR3 contains 17 residues. J lost 2 bases, V lost 1 base, and 6 bases had no gene match. The CDR3 DNA reads as TGCGCCAGCAGCTTGTTGCGGGACAGGGGGCTACAAGAGACCCAGTACTTC. It translates to CASSLLRDRGLQETQYF.

This clonotype was detected only a few times. The V gene is TRBV29-1, the J gene TRBJ1-5, with no clear D. Germline-derived CDR1 and CDR2 are SQVTM and ANQGSEA. The CDR3 is 13 amino acids. Trimming took 3 bases from V and 2 from J, leaving 8 bases between them. The CDR3 nucleotides are TGCAGCGTTGATGACGGCGGCAATCAGCCCCAGCATTTT. As protein: CSVDDGGNQPQHF.

The chain carries TRBV20-1 and TRBJ2-7; D is perhaps TRBD2 (5 bases). Germline V gene data show CDR1 as DFQATT and CDR2 as SNEGSKA (reference sequence). CDR3 length: 13 amino acids. V was trimmed by 2 bases and J by 2 bases, leaving 10 bases between them. The CDR3 DNA sequence: TGCAGTGCTAGAAGAGGAGGACCCTACGAGCAGTACTTC. As protein: CSARRGGPYEQYF.

This clonotype occurred a few times. The V and J genes are TRBV9 and TRBJ2-3, with a tentative D call TRBD2 (5 bases). Trimming removed 4 bases from V and 1 base from J, with 13 bases in between. The CDR3 consists of 15 residues. The V gene's germline CDR1 is SGDLS and CDR2 YYNGEE. This CDR3 is CASSPRRSGTDTQYF. In DNA, the CDR3 is TGTGCCAGCAGCCCACGCCGTAGCGGCACAGATACGCAGTATTTT.

The gene calls are TRBV12-3 or TRBV12-4 and TRBJ1-2; tentative D call: TRBD1 (6 bases). Between the trimmed V and J ends, which lost 5 bases and 8 bases, there was a span of 9 bases. The CDR3 runs 11 residues. The CDR3 reads CASSLGQGYTF. The CDR3 DNA is TGTGCCAGCAGTCTTGGACAGGGCTACACCTTC.

This clonotype is classed as medium-sized. The rearrangement joins TRBV20-1 to TRBJ2-5; D call uncertain. The germline V gene has CDR1 DFQATT and CDR2 SNEGSKA (reference sequence). CDR3 length: 14 residues. Trimming shortened V by 3 bases and J by 5 bases, and 16 bases separated the two germline ends. The CDR3 sequence: CSASLSGSVETQYF. CDR3 DNA: TGCAGTGCTAGTCTTTCCGGATCTGTGGAGACCCAGTACTTC.

The V gene is TRBV15, the J gene TRBJ2-3, with D maybe TRBD2 (5 bases). The V end lost 3 bases, the J end lost 0 bases, and 10 bases lay between the germline ends. The CDR3 is made up of 15 amino acids. CDR1 LNHNV and CDR2 YYDKDF come from the germline V gene (reference sequence). Here the CDR3 reads CATSRLTISTDTQYF. CDR3 DNA sequence: TGTGCCACCAGCAGGCTGACTATTAGCACAGATACGCAGTATTTT.

In its sample, this clonotype was seen once. The chain joins TRBV6-6 to TRBJ2-1, with 9 bases that match TRBD1. The germline V gene encodes CDR1 MNHNY and CDR2 SVGAGI (reference sequence). This CDR3 comprises 16 residues. The junction had 15 bases not matched to a gene; V was cut back by 4 bases and J by 11 bases. CDR3 bases: TGTGCCAGCAGTTCTGTCTCTGGACAGGGGCCGCCCAAGCAGTTCTTC. This gives the protein CASSSVSGQGPPKQFF.

V gene TRBV10-3 combines with J gene TRBJ2-1; 11 nucleotides match TRBD1. CDR3 length: 14 residues. The germline V gene encodes CDR1 ENHRY and CDR2 SYGVKD. J lost 5 bases, V lost 6 bases, and 3 bases had no gene match. The CDR3 sequence: CAISRTGGNNEQFF. CDR3 DNA sequence: TGTGCCATCAGCCGGACAGGGGGCAACAATGAGCAGTTCTTC.

This clonotype appeared once. The chain recombines TRBV14 with TRBJ2-4; 7 bases match TRBD1. The DNA end is a closer match to TRBJ2-7, so the J assignment may be wrong. The germline CDR1 and CDR2 sequences are SGHDN and FVKESK. The CDR3 has 15 amino acids. CDR3 coding DNA: TGTGCCAGCAGCGTACAGGGGCGTCCCATTGACGAGCAGTACTTC. Amino acids: CASSVQGRPIDEQYF.

V gene TRBV20-1 combines with J gene TRBJ1-5, with D uncertain. CDR3 size: 16 residues. Germline CDR1 DFQATT, CDR2 SNEGSKA (reference sequence). Trimming left V 1 base short and J 2 bases short, with 15 bases between. CDR3 bases: TGCAGTGCTAGAGCCCCTGGACGGCGTGGCAATCAGCCCCAGCATTTT. It codes for CSARAPGRRGNQPQHF.

The table lists this clonotype with a few counts. The chain has TRBV28 and TRBJ2-5, with a tentative D call TRBD1 (5 bases). The DNA end lines up better with TRBJ2-7; the J call may be wrong. Germline CDR1 and CDR2: MDHEN and SYDVKM. This CDR3 spans 13 amino acids. CDR3 protein: CASSLEGVNEQYF. CDR3 nucleotides: TGTGCCAGCAGTTTGGAAGGGGTCAACGAGCAGTACTTC.

This clonotype was detected a few times. This chain links TRBV7-2 with TRBJ2-3; D may correspond to TRBD1 or TRBD2 (5 bases each). The CDR3 spans 13 residues. Looked up from germline, CDR1 is SGHTA and CDR2 is FQGNSA. V lost 7 bases, J lost 7 bases, and 15 bases lay in between. This CDR3 is CASNEGNENTQYF. CDR3 nucleotides: TGTGCCAGCAACGAGGGGAATGAAAATACGCAGTATTTT.

The rearrangement joins TRBV28 to TRBJ2-3; 9 nucleotides line up with TRBD2. The CDR3 is made up of 15 amino acids. Germline CDR1 is MDHEN and CDR2 is SYDVKM. V was pared by 4 bases and J by 5 bases, with 7 bases of the junction left unmatched. DNA for the CDR3: TGTGCCAGCAGTTCCCTAGCGGGATTTGGAGATACGCAGTATTTT. Its translation: CASSSLAGFGDTQYF. The full variable domain, rest sourced from reference TRBV28 and TRBJ2-3, is DVKVTQSSRYLVKRTGEKVFLECVQDMDHENMFWYRQDPGLGLRLIYFSYDVKMKEKGDIPEGYSVSREKKERFSLILESASTNQTSMYLCASSSLAGFGDTQYFGPGTRLTVL.